The rows below give T cell receptor beta chains drawn from one sample of a study of blood T cell repertoires in COVID-19. TCRdb keeps only in-frame clones here, not all; method: immunoSEQ multiplex PCR. The sample consists of under 250,000 clones, 84% of them appearing once. The specimen sequenced was PBMCs or T cells enriched from blood (not recorded which). These receptor sequences come from a man between 60 and 75 years old who had recovered from COVID-19. The CDR3 runs from the conserved cysteine through the conserved F or W. The D gene is left open where the match is weak. Only some rows state a clone size, as once, few, many or a class for expanded clones.

abundance	d_gene	v_gene	j_gene	CDR3aa	CDR3nt
NA	TRBD1	TRBV7-8	TRBJ1-4	CASSGQGNEKLFF	TGTGCCAGCAGCGGACAGGGGAATGAAAAACTGTTTTTT
NA	TRBD1	TRBV5-1	TRBJ1-4	CASSRLGQPTNEKLFF	TGCGCCAGCAGCAGACTGGGACAGCCAACTAATGAAAAACTGTTTTTT
NA	TRBD2	TRBV7-2	TRBJ2-5	CATNRGDQETQYF	TGTGCCACGAACCGGGGGGACCAAGAGACCCAGTACTTC
NA	TRBD2	TRBV2	TRBJ2-1	CASETSGGVVNEQFF	TGTGCCAGCGAAACTAGCGGGGGTGTCGTCAATGAGCAGTTCTTC
NA	NA	TRBV6-1	TRBJ1-6	CASSETGTSGHSPLHF	TGTGCCAGCAGTGAAACAGGGACATCCGGGCATTCACCCCTCCACTTT
NA	NA	TRBV4-1	TRBJ2-4	CASSQDISTGVDIQYF	TGCGCCAGCAGCCAAGATATCAGTACGGGGGTGGACATTCAGTACTTC
few	NA	TRBV19	TRBJ2-5	CASSITGHQWETQYF	TGTGCCAGTAGTATTACTGGGCACCAGTGGGAGACCCAGTACTTC
NA	NA	TRBV6-1	TRBJ1-2	CASSEAFQGANYGYTF	TGTGCCAGCAGTGAAGCATTTCAGGGCGCTAACTATGGCTACACCTTC
NA	TRBD1	TRBV5-1	TRBJ1-1	CASSFGTGGTEAFF	TGCGCCAGCAGCTTCGGGACAGGGGGCACTGAAGCTTTCTTT
NA	TRBD1	TRBV7-9	TRBJ1-4	CARQGLRSNEKLFF	TGTGCCAGACAGGGGCTGCGGTCTAATGAAAAACTGTTTTTT
NA	NA	TRBV4-3	TRBJ1-2	CASSQGARVAGYTF	TGCGCCAGCAGCCAAGGGGCCAGGGTGGCTGGCTACACCTTC
NA	NA	TRBV12-3/TRBV12-4	TRBJ2-3	CASSPRDTQYF	TGTGCCAGCAGTCCGCGAGATACGCAGTATTTT
NA	NA	TRBV6-5	TRBJ1-3	CASRRDISGNTIYF	TGTGCCAGCAGGAGGGACATCTCTGGAAACACCATATATTTT
NA	NA	TRBV5-1	TRBJ1-1	CASSPDFDTEAFF	TGCGCCAGCAGTCCGGACTTTGACACTGAAGCTTTCTTT
NA	TRBD1	TRBV5-6	TRBJ2-7	CASSSLDRDEQYF	TGTGCCAGCAGCAGCTTGGACAGGGACGAGCAGTACTTC
NA	TRBD1	TRBV27	TRBJ1-2	CASTGTGTPNRYTF	TGTGCCAGCACCGGGACAGGGACGCCTAATCGCTACACCTTC
NA	NA	TRBV5-5	TRBJ1-1	CASSLTQVPNTEAFF	TGTGCCAGCAGCTTGACACAGGTTCCCAACACTGAAGCTTTCTTT
NA	NA	TRBV19	TRBJ1-3	CASSRDNSGNTIYF	TGTGCCAGTAGTAGGGACAACTCTGGAAACACCATATATTTT
NA	TRBD2	TRBV30	TRBJ2-3	CAWSVSSGGYTDTQYF	TGTGCCTGGAGTGTTTCGAGCGGGGGGTACACAGATACGCAGTATTTT
NA	TRBD1	TRBV2	TRBJ1-5	CASRGTGRDQPQHF	TGTGCCAGCAGGGGGACAGGTCGGGATCAGCCCCAGCATTTT
NA	NA	TRBV5-1	TRBJ1-1	CASSAQGNTEAFF	TGCGCCAGCAGCGCACAGGGAAACACTGAAGCTTTCTTT
NA	NA	TRBV5-1	TRBJ1-3	CASSLELSSGNTIYF	TGCGCCAGCAGCTTGGAACTTAGCTCTGGAAACACCATATATTTT
NA	NA	TRBV6-6	TRBJ2-7	CASGGASYEQYF	TGTGCCAGCGGTGGAGCCTCCTACGAGCAGTACTTC